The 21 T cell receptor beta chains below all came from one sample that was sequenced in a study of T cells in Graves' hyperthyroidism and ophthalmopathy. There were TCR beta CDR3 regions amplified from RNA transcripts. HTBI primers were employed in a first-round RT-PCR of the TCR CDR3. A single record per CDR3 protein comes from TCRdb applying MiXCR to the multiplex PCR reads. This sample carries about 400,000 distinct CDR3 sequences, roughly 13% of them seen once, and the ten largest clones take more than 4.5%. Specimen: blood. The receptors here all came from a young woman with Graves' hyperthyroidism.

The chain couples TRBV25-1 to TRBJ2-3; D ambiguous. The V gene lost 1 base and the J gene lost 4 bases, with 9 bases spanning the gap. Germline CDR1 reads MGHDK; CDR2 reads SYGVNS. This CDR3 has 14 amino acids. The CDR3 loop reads CASSESHVADTQYF. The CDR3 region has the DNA TGTGCCAGCAGTGAATCCCACGTGGCAGATACGCAGTATTTT.

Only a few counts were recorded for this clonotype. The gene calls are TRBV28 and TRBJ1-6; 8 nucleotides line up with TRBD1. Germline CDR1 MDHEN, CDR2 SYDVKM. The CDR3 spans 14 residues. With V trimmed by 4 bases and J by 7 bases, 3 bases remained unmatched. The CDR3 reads CASSWTGRNSPLHF. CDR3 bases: TGTGCCAGCAGTTGGACAGGGAGAAATTCACCCCTCCACTTT.

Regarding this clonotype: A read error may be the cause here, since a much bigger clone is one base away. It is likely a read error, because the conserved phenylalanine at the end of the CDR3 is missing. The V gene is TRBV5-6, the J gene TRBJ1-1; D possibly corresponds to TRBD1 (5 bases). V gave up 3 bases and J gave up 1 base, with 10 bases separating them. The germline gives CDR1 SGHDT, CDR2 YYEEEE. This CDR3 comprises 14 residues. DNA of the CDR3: TGTGCCAGCAGCTCAGGGTGGGGGAACACTGAAGCTTTCTCT. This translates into CASSSGWGNTEAFS.

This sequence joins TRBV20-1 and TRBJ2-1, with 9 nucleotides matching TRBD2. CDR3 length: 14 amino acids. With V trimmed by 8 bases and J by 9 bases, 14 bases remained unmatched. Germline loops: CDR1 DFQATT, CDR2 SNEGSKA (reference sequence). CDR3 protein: CSWGEAGGGGEQFF. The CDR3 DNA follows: TGCAGTTGGGGAGAGGCGGGAGGGGGGGGTGAGCAGTTCTTC.

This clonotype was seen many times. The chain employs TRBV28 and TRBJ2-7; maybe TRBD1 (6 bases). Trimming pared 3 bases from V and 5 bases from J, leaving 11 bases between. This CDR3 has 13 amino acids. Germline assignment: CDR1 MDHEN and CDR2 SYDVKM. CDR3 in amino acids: CASSFGQHNEQYF. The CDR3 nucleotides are TGTGCCAGCAGTTTTGGACAGCACAACGAGCAGTACTTC.

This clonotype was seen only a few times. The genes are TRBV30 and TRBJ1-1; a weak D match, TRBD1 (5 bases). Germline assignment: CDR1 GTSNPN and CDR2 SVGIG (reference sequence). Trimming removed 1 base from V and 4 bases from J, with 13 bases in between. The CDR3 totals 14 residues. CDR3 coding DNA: TGTGCCTGGAGTGCTAGGGGACGGGCCACTGAAGCTTTCTTT. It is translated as CAWSARGRATEAFF.

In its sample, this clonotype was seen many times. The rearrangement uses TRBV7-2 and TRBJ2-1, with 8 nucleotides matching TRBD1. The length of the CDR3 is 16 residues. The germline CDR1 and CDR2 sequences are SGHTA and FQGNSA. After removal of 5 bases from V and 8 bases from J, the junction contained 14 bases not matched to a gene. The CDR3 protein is CASSVSGTGVTHEQFF. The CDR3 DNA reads TGTGCCAGCAGCGTTTCCGGGACAGGAGTTACACATGAGCAGTTCTTC.

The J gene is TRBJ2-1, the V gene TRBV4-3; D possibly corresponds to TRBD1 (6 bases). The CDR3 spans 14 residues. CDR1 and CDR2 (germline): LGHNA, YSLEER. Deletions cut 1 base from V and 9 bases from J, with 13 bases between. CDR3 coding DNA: TGCGCCAGCAGCCAAGCCGTGGGGGCGGGTGAGCAGTTCTTC. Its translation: CASSQAVGAGEQFF.

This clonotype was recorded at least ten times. The chain's CDR3 is CASSTEDRPSYEQYF. In nucleotides, the CDR3 is TGTGCCAGCAGTACCGAGGACAGACCCTCCTACGAGCAGTACTTC. V is TRBV12-3 or TRBV12-4 and J is TRBJ2-7, with a tentative D call TRBD1 (6 bases). Trimming shortened V by 5 bases and J by 0 bases, and 14 bases separated the two germline ends. The length of the CDR3 is 15 residues.

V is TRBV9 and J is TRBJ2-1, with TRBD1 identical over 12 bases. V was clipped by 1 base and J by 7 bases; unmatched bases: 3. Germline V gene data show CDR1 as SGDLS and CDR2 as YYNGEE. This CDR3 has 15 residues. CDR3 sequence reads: CASSVRDRGRNEQFF. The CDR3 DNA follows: TGTGCCAGCAGCGTAAGGGACAGGGGGCGAAATGAGCAGTTCTTC.

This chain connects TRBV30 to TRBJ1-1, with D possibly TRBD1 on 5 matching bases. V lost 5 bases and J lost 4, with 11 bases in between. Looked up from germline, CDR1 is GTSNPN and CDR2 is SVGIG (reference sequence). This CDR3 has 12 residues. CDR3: CAWGGGGTEAFF. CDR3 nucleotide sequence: TGTGCCTGGGGGGGGGGGGGCACTGAAGCTTTCTTT.

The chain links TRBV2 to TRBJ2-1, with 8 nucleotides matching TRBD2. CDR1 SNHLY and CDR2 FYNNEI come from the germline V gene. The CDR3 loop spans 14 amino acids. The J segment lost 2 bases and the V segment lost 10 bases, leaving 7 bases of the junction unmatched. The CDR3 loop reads CATAHSGTYNEQFF. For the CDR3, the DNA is TGTGCCACCGCCCATAGCGGGACCTACAATGAGCAGTTCTTC.

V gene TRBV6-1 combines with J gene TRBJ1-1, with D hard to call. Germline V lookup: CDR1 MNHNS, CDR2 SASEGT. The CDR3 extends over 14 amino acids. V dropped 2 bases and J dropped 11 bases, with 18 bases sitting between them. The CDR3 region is CASSELLAGLGAFF. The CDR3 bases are TGTGCCAGCAGTGAACTTTTAGCAGGTCTCGGGGCTTTCTTT.

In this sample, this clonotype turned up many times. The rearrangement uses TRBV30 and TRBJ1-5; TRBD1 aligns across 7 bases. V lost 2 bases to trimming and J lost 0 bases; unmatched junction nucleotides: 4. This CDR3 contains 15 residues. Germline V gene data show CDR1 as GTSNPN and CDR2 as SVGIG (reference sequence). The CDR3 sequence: CAWSPTGNSNQPQHF. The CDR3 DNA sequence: TGTGCCTGGAGTCCGACAGGGAATAGCAATCAGCCCCAGCATTTT.

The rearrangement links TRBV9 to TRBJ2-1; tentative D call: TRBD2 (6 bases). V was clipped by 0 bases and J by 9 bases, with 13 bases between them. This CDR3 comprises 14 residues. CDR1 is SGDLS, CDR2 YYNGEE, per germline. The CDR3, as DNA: TGTGCCAGCAGCGTAGGAACTAGCCTCGGTGAGCAGTTCTTC. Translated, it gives CASSVGTSLGEQFF. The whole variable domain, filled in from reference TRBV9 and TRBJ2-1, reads DSGVTQTPKHLITATGQRVTLRCSPRSGDLSVYWYQQSLDQGLQFLIQYYNGEERAKGNILERFSAQQFPDLHSELNLSSLELGDSALYFCASSVGTSLGEQFFGPGTRLTVL.

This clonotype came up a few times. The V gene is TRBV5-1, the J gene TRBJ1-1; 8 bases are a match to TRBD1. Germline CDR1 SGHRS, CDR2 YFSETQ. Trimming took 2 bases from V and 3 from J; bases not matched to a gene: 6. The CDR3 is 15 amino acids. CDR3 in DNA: TGCGCCAGCAGCTTCATCTCAGGGGGCTACACTGAAGCTTTCTTT. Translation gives CASSFISGGYTEAFF. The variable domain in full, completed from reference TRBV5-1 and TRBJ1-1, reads KAGVTQTPRYLIKTRGQQVTLSCSPISGHRSVSWYQQTPGQGLQFLFEYFSETQRNKGNFPGRFSGRQFSNSRSEMNVSTLELGDSALYLCASSFISGGYTEAFFGQGTRLTVV.

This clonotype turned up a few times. The chain's CDR3 is CASSLANSRETQYF. CDR3 sequence (DNA): TGTGCCAGCAGCTTAGCGAATAGTAGGGAGACCCAGTACTTC. The gene calls are TRBV7-2 and TRBJ2-5, with unresolved D. In germline, CDR1 is SGHTA, CDR2 FQGNSA. V lost 0 bases to trimming and J lost 5 bases, with 10 bases between them. The CDR3 has 14 residues.

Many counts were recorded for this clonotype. The CDR3 is CASSIIRGETQYF. CDR3 in DNA: TGTGCCAGCAGCATTATTAGGGGGGAGACCCAGTACTTC. The chain has TRBV7-3 and TRBJ2-5; a possible D gene is TRBD1 (6 bases). Trimming removed 5 bases at V and 5 bases at J, with 12 bases between. This CDR3 comprises 13 residues. Germline loops: CDR1 SGHTA, CDR2 FQGTGA.

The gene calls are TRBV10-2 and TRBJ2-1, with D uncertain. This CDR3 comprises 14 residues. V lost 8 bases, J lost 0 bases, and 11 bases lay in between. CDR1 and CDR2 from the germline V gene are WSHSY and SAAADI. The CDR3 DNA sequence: TGCGCCAGCGCCTTCGAAAGCTCCTACAATGAGCAGTTCTTC. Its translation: CASAFESSYNEQFF.

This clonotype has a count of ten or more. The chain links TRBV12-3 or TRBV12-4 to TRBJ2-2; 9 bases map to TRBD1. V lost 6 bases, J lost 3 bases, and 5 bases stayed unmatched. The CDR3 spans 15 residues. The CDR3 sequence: CASRLQGADTGELFF. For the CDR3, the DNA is TGTGCCAGCAGATTACAGGGGGCGGACACCGGGGAGCTGTTTTTT.

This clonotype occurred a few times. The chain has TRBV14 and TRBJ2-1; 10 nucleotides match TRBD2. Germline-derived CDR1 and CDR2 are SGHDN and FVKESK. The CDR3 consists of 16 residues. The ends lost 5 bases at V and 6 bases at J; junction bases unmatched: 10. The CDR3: CASSNLLAGEPNEQFF. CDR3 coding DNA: TGTGCCAGCAGCAACCTTCTAGCGGGAGAACCCAATGAGCAGTTCTTC. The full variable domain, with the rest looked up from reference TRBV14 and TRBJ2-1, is EAGVTQFPSHSVIEKGQTVTLRCDPISGHDNLYWYRRVMGKEIKFLLHFVKESKQDESGMPNNRFLAERTGGTYSTLKVQPAELEDSGVYFCASSNLLAGEPNEQFFGPGTRLTVL.